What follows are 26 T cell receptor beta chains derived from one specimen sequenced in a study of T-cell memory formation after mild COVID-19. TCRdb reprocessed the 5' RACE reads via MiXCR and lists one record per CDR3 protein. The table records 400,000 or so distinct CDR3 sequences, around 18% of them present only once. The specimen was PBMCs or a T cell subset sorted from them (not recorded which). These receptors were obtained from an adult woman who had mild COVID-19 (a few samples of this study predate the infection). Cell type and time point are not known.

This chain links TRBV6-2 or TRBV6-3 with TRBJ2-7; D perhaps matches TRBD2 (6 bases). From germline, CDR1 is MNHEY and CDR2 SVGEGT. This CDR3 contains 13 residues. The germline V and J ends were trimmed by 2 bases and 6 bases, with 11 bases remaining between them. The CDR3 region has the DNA TGTGCCAGCAGTTACCCAGGAGGGTCCGAGCAGTACTTC. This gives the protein CASSYPGGSEQYF.

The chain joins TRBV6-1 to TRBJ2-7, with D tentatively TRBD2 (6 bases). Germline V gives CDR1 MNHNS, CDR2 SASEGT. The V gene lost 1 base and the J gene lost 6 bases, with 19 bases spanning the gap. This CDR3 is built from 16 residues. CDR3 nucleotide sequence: TGTGCCAGCAGTGAAGGTCCTGGAGGGGCTTGGGGCGAGCAGTACTTC. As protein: CASSEGPGGAWGEQYF.

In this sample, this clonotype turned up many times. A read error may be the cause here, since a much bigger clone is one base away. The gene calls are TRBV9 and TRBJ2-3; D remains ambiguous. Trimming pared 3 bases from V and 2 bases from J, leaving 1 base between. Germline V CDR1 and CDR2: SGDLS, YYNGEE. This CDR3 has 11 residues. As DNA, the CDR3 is TGTGCCAGCAGCGCCACAGATACGCAGTATTTT. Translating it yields CASSATDTQYF.

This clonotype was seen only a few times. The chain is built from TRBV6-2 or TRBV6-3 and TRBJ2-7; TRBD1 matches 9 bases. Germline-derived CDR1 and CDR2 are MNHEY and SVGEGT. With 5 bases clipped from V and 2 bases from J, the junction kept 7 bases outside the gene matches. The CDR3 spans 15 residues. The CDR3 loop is CASSGGQGTTYEQYF. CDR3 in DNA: TGTGCCAGCAGTGGCGGACAGGGGACAACCTACGAGCAGTACTTC.

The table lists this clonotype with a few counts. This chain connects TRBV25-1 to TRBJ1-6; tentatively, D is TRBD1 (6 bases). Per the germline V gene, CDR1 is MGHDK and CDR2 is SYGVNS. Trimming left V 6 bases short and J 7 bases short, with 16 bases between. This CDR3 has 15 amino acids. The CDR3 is CASSPIGGANSPLHF. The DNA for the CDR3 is TGTGCCAGCAGCCCGATAGGGGGGGCGAATTCACCCCTCCACTTT.

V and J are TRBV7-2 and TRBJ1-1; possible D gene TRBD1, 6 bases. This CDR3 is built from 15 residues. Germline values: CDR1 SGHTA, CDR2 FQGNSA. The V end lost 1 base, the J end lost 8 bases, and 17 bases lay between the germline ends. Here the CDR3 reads CASSLEGLGTLEAFF. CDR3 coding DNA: TGTGCCAGCAGCTTAGAGGGCTTGGGGACACTCGAAGCTTTCTTT.

The CDR3 sequence is CASSTKGTEDSPLHF. The CDR3 coding sequence is TGTGCCAGCAGCACAAAGGGGACAGAGGATTCACCCCTCCACTTT. The chain employs TRBV7-9 and TRBJ1-6; 7 bases fit TRBD1. The CDR3 runs to 15 residues. Germline assignment: CDR1 SEHNR and CDR2 FQNEAQ (reference sequence). The junction had 9 bases not matched to a gene; V was cut back by 5 bases and J by 8 bases.

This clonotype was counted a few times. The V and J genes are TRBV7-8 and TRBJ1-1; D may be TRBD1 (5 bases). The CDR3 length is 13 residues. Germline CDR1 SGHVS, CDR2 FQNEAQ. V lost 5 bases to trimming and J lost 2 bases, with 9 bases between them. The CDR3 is CASSQTANTEAFF. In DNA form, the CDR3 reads TGTGCCAGCAGCCAGACAGCAAACACTGAAGCTTTCTTT.

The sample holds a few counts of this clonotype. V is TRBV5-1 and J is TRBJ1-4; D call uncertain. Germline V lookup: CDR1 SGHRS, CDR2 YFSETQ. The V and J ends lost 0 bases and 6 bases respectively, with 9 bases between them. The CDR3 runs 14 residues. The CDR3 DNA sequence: TGCGCCAGCAGCTTGGTCGGCCTGGATGAAAAACTGTTTTTT. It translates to CASSLVGLDEKLFF.

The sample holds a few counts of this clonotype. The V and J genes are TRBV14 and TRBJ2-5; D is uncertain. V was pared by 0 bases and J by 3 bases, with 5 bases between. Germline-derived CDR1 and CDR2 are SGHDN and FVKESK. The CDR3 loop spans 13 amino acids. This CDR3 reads CASSQELEETQYF. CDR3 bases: TGTGCCAGCAGCCAAGAACTTGAAGAGACCCAGTACTTC.

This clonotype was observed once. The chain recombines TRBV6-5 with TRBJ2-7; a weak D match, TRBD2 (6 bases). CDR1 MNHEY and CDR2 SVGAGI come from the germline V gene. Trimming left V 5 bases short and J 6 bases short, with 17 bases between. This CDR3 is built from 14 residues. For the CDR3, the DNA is TGTGCCAGCAGTCCCACGGGAGCGGTGGGCGAGCAGTACTTC. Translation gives CASSPTGAVGEQYF.

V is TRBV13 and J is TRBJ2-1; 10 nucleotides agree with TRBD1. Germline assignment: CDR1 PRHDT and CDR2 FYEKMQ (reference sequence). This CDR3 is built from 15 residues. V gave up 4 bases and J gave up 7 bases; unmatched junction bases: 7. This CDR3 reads CASSWPGQGTNEQFF. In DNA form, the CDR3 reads TGTGCCAGCAGCTGGCCGGGACAGGGGACAAATGAGCAGTTCTTC.

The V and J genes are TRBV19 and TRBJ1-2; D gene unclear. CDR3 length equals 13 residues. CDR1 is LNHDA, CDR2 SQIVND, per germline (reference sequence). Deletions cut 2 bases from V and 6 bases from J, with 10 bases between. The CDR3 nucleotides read TGTGCCAGTAGTATATCGGCAGGAGATGGCTACACCTTC. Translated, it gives CASSISAGDGYTF.

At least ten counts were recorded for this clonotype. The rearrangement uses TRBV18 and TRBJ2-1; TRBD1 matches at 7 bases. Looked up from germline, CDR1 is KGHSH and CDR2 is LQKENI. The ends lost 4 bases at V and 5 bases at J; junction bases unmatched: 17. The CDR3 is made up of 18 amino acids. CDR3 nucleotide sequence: TGTGCCAGCTCACAAAAATTGAATATTGGACAGGAGGACAATGAGCAGTTCTTC. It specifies CASSQKLNIGQEDNEQFF.

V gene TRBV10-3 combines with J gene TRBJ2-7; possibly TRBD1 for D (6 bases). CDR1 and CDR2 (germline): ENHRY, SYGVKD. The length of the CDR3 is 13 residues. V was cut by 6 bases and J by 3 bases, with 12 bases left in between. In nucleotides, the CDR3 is TGTGCCATCAGCCCTAAACAGGGCTACGAGCAGTACTTC. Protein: CAISPKQGYEQYF.

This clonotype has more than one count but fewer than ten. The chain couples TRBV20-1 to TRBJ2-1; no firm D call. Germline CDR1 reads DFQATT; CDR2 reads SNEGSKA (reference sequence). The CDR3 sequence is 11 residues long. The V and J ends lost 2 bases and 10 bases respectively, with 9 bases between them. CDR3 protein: CSARLVGEQFF. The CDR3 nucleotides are TGCAGTGCTAGACTAGTGGGCGAGCAGTTCTTC.

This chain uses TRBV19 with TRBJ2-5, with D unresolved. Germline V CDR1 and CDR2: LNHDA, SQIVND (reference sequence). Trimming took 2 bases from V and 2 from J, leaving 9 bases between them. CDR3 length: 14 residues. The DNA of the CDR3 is TGTGCCAGTAGTATATCCGGCCCTCAAGAGACCCAGTACTTC. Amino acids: CASSISGPQETQYF.

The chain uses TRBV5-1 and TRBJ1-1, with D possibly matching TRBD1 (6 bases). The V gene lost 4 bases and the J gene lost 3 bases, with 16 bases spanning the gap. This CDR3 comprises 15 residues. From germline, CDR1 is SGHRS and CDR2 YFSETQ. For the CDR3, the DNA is TGCGCCAGCAGCGAAACACAGGGAGGTGACACTGAAGCTTTCTTT. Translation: CASSETQGGDTEAFF.

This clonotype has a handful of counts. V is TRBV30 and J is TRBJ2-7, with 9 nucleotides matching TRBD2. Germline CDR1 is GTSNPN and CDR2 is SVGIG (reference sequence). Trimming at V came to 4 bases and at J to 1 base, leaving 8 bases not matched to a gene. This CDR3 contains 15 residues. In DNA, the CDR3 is TGTGCCTGGAATCATGGGCTAGCGGGATCCTACGAGCAGTACTTC. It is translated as CAWNHGLAGSYEQYF.

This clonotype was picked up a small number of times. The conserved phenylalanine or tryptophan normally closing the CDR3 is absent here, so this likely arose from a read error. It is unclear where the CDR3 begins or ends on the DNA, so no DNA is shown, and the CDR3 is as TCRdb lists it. The CDR3 loop is CASSFPPPGAN. The V and J genes are TRBV5-1 and TRBJ2-7; the table's D call TRBD1 went unverified against the DNA. The CDR3 comprises 11 residues, both ends counted. The germline V gene encodes CDR1 SGHRS and CDR2 YFSETQ.

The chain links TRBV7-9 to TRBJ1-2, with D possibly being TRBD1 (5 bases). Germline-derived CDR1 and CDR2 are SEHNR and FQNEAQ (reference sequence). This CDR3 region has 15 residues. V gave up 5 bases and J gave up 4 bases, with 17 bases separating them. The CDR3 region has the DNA TGTGCCAGCAGCGTAGGAGAGACAGTCGCCTATGGCTACACCTTC. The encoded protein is CASSVGETVAYGYTF.

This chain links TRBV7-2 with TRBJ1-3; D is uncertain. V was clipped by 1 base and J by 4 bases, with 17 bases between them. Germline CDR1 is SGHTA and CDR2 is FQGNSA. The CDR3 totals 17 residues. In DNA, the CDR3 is TGTGCCAGCAGCTTAGTTTCTAGTCGGGGATACGGAAACACCATATATTTT. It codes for CASSLVSSRGYGNTIYF.

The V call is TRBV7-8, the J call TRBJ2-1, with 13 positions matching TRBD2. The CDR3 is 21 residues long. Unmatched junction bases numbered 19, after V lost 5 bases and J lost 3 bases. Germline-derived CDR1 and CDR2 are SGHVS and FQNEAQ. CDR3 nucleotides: TGTGCCAGCAGCCCTAACAGGGTCTTGACTAGCGGGAGGTTGGGCTACAATGAGCAGTTCTTC. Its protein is CASSPNRVLTSGRLGYNEQFF.

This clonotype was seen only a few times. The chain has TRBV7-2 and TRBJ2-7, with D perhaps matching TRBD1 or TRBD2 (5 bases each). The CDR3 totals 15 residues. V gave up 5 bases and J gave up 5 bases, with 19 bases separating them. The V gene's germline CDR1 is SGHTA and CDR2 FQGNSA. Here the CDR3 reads CASSQTGRATHEQYF. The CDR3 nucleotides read TGTGCCAGCAGCCAGACGGGGCGAGCAACCCACGAGCAGTACTTC.

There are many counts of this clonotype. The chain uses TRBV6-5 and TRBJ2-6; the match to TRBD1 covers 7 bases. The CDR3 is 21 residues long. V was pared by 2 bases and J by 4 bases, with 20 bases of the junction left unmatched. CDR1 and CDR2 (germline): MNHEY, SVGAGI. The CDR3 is CASSYLAGSTGHLWGANVLTF. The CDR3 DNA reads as TGTGCCAGCAGTTACCTAGCCGGATCGACAGGGCACCTATGGGGGGCCAACGTCCTGACTTTC.

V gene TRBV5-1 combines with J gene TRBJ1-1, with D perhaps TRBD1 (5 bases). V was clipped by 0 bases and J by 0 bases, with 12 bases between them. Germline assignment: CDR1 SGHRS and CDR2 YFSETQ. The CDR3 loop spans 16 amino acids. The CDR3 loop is CASSLEGTRLNTEAFF. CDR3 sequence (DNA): TGCGCCAGCAGCTTGGAGGGGACGAGGTTGAACACTGAAGCTTTCTTT.